The clone carrying this T cell receptor beta chain was seen just once. The target antigen is unknown. These data are taken from a study of blood T cells in healthy people across ages. Study at large: About one barcoded beta molecule was captured per two T cells (by template switching).

Losses at the gene ends were 7 bases for V and 7 bases for J; bases not matched to a gene: 24. CDR3 length: 18 amino acids. It was with a sample-barcoded 5' primer and a J-beta primer mix that a second PCR of roughly 7 to 12 cycles was run. A single record per CDR3 protein comes from TCRdb applying MiXCR to the 5' RACE reads. The sample holds under 800,000 distinct CDR3 sequences, under 25% seen once. Study observations and caveats: A roughly linear fall in TCR beta diversity per million T cells was seen with increasing age.

The specimen was blood. The chain carries TRBV12-3 or TRBV12-4 and TRBJ1-1; 7 bases match TRBD1. The TCR comes from an older man in good health. CDR3: CASTSFWGVTGEVREAFF. CDR3 DNA sequence: TGTGCCAGCACCTCCTTCTGGGGGGTAACAGGGGAGGTCCGTGAAGCTTTCTTT.